This TCR beta chain appears in the sequencing data of a study of OX40 agonist ivuxolimab in advanced cancers. As for the study in general: Recorded diagnoses for dose-escalation patients were hepatocellular carcinoma, melanoma, renal cell or head and neck cancer. Of the patients, three showed partial responses, one with hepatocellular carcinoma and two with cutaneous melanoma. The eligibility criteria allowed prior anti-PD-1, anti-PD-L1 or anti-CTLA-4 therapy, and approximately 38% had some.

The CDR3 runs to 14 residues. CDR1 is SEHNR, CDR2 FQNEAQ, per germline (reference sequence). The V end lost 5 bases, the J end lost 2 bases, and 12 bases lay between the germline ends. Study results and limitations: The mean number of expanded clones was higher in CD8+ T cells than in CD4+.

The data were produced by immunoSEQ multiplex PCR, yet TCRdb's version contains in-frame clones alone and is incomplete. Of around 30,000 clones listed, roughly 84% are singletons. About this clone: No antigen is known for it.

The clonotype comes from an adult with an advanced solid tumor such as melanoma, head and neck, liver or kidney cancer. This chain uses TRBV7-9 with TRBJ1-1; D may be TRBD1 (6 bases). The material sequenced was CD4+ or CD8+ T cells sorted from blood, taken in a trial of the OX40 agonist ivuxolimab. The CDR3 loop is CASSAQGFNTEAFF. In DNA form, the CDR3 reads TGTGCCAGCAGCGCCCAGGGGTTTAACACTGAAGCTTTCTTT. Using reference TRBV7-9 and TRBJ1-1 for the parts outside the CDR3, the full variable domain is DTGVSQNPRHKITKRGQNVTFRCDPISEHNRLYWYRQTLGQGPEFLTYFQNEAQLEKSRLLSDRFSAERPKGSFSTLEIQRTEQGDSAMYLCASSAQGFNTEAFFGQGTRLTVV.